This T cell receptor beta chain emerged from a study of cytomegalovirus exposure and HLA in healthy donors. From the approximately 120-subject validation cohort, which was separate from the roughly 670-subject first cohort, the donors were drawn. The data were produced by immunoSEQ multiplex PCR, yet TCRdb's version contains in-frame clones alone and is incomplete. The data show fewer than 200,000 clones, with over 85% seen just once and 10% held by the top ten. A remark on this clone: Its target is unknown.

Whole-study findings and limits: In vitro assays verified that a few CMV-associated chains recognized CMV antigens specifically. Diagnosis of cytomegalovirus status made by the classifier reportedly showed high specificity and sensitivity.

Per the germline V gene, CDR1 is SEHNR and CDR2 is FQNEAQ (reference sequence). V lost 7 bases, J lost 4 bases, and 16 bases lay in between. This CDR3 has 14 amino acids. The sample consisted of PBMCs. This clonotype originated in a woman between 18 and 29 years old in good health and CMV-seropositive. V and J are TRBV7-9 and TRBJ1-2; no firm D call. The CDR3 loop is CASTSPRGGYGYTF. For the CDR3, the DNA is TGTGCCAGCACCAGCCCCCGAGGAGGCTATGGCTACACCTTC.